A single TCR beta chain is shown here with its context. The antigen is unknown. This sample is part of a study of cytomegalovirus exposure and HLA in healthy donors. Study-level information: The study's early data release held roughly 91 million unique TCRs from HLA-typed donors.

Points from the study as a whole: Rates of TCR association differed by HLA locus in a later analysis, with DRB1 highest and HLA-C lowest. A missense DCLRE1C variant was associated with V- and J-gene trimming of TCR beta chains in a later analysis, and an independent cohort replicated the association. Earlier analysis yielded a pattern in which most TCR beta V segments were productive about 90% or about 30% of the time.

PCR was performed using 60 Vbeta and 13 Jbeta primers. Assay: immunoSEQ multiplex PCR; the TCRdb copy retains only in-frame clones and omits some. Found here are 55,000 to 75,000 clones, approximately 82% of them singletons; the top ten hold over 2.5%. Germline V gene data show CDR1 as MNHNY and CDR2 as SVGAGI (reference sequence). The length of the CDR3 is 14 residues. Unmatched junction bases numbered 7, after V lost 6 bases and J lost 5 bases. The sequence was obtained from a girl between 5 and 17 years old in good health and CMV-seropositive. Sequencing used PBMCs. V is TRBV6-6 and J is TRBJ1-1; 9 nucleotides match TRBD1. This chain's CDR3 is CASRLPGQGTEAFF. CDR3 nucleotide sequence: TGTGCCAGCAGGCTCCCGGGACAGGGAACTGAAGCTTTCTTT.